This T cell receptor beta chain originates from a study of response to subunit inactivated influenza vaccine. Regarding the study as a whole: T cells newly recruited by each seasonal influenza vaccination are few, the authors suggested.

As regards this clonotype: Antigen: not known.

TCRdb reprocessed the RT-PCR reads via MiXCR and lists one record per CDR3 protein. The table lists around 480,000 distinct CDR3 sequences, approximately 11% of them singletons. V was pared by 0 bases and J by 2 bases, with 10 bases of the junction left unmatched. The length of the CDR3 is 18 residues. This specimen was PBMCs from blood, taken about 40 days after vaccination. V usage is TRBV12-3 or TRBV12-4 and J usage is TRBJ2-5; 9 bases are a match to TRBD2. The TCR was taken from a man aged 50-59 years who received an inactivated influenza vaccine. CDR3 region: CASSLAPRAGGYQETQYF. The CDR3 region has the DNA TGTGCCAGCAGTTTAGCGCCTCGCGCGGGAGGGTATCAAGAGACCCAGTACTTC.